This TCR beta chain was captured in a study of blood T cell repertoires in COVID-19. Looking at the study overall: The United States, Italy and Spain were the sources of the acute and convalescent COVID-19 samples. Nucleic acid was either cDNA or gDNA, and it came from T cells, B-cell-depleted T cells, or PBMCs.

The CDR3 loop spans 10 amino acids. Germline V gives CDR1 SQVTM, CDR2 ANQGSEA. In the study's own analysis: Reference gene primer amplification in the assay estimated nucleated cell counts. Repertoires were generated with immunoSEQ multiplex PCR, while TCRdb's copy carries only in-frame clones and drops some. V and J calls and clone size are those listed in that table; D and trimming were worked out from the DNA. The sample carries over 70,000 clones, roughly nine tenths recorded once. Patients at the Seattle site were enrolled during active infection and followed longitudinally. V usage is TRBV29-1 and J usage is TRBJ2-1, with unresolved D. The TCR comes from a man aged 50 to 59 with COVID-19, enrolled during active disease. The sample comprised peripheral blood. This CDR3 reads CSTGANEQFF. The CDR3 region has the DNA TGCAGTACCGGAGCCAATGAGCAGTTCTTC.